These 3 T cell receptor beta chains were all obtained from the same sample, sequenced in a study of blood T cells in healthy people across ages. Together with a sample-barcoded 5' primer, a J-beta primer mix was included in a second PCR lasting about 7 to 11 cycles. From the 5' RACE reads, TCRdb called clonotypes with MiXCR, one entry per CDR3 protein. The sample holds about 1.8 million distinct CDR3 sequences, roughly 50% seen once. The material sequenced was blood. The receptor set was obtained from a woman in her forties in good health.

The CDR3 nucleotides are TGTGCTAGTGCCCTGGGGACAGGGTATGGCTACACCTTC. It is translated as CASALGTGYGYTF. This chain links TRBV12-5 with TRBJ1-2; 9 bases are a match to TRBD1. The germline gives CDR1 LGHNT, CDR2 FRNRAP. CDR3 size: 13 residues. V was clipped by 7 bases and J by 5 bases; unmatched bases: 5.

Only a few counts were recorded for this clonotype. The chain joins TRBV7-2 to TRBJ2-7; D unclear. Trimming took 1 base from V and 3 from J, leaving 13 bases between them. Germline CDR1 is SGHTA and CDR2 is FQGNSA. The CDR3 runs to 15 residues. This chain's CDR3 is CASSLVRQVGYEQYF. The CDR3 DNA is TGTGCCAGCAGCTTAGTACGCCAGGTAGGCTACGAGCAGTACTTC.

As DNA, the CDR3 is TGTGCCAGCAGTGCCCCGGGACAGGGTCCCTTTGGCTACACCTTC. Its translation is CASSAPGQGPFGYTF. The J gene is TRBJ1-2, the V gene TRBV28, with 9 bases fitting TRBD1. V lost 5 bases, J lost 7 bases, and 11 bases stayed unmatched. Germline V gene sequence: CDR1 MDHEN, CDR2 SYDVKM. The CDR3 contains 15 residues.